The text below deals with one T cell receptor beta chain. The table came from immunoSEQ multiplex PCR; TCRdb's copy has only in-frame clones and leaves some out. The table includes roughly 34,000 clones, about 90% detected once. The sample belongs to a study of OX40 agonist ivuxolimab in advanced cancers. Study background: A mean age of 60 years, range roughly 20 to 79, was recorded, and 80% to 90% were male. A partial response was reached by three patients: one with hepatocellular carcinoma and two with cutaneous melanoma.

CDR1 is SEHNR, CDR2 FQNEAQ, per germline (reference sequence). The trim removed 5 bases at V and 4 bases at J, leaving 12 bases unmatched. CDR3 length: 16 residues. Peripheral blood came from all dose cohorts at three timepoints. The source of this sequence is an adult with an advanced solid tumor such as melanoma, head and neck, liver or kidney cancer. Material: CD4+ or CD8+ T cells sorted from blood, obtained in a trial of the OX40 agonist ivuxolimab. The chain combines TRBV7-9 with TRBJ1-2; TRBD1 aligns across 8 bases. The CDR3 region is CASSLDRVVGAYGYTF. Written as DNA, the CDR3 is TGTGCCAGCAGCCTGGACAGGGTCGTCGGTGCCTATGGCTACACCTTC.